What follows describes a single TCR beta chain. Its antigen remains unknown. The data were produced by immunoSEQ multiplex PCR, yet TCRdb's version contains in-frame clones alone and is incomplete. The profile shows roughly 700,000 clones, approximately 74% of them singletons. The sample comes from a study of shared clonotypes between healthy human individuals. Overall study results and limits: Naive CD4 clonotypes overlapped across a few donors at roughly 5%.

The TCR comes from a young woman in good health. The sequenced sample was memory CD4+ T cells sorted from blood. As for subset: CD45RA-negative fraction.

DNA of the CDR3: TGTGCCAGCAGTCCCTTATACCCGAGCTCCTACGAGCAGTACTTC. It translates to CASSPLYPSSYEQYF. V gene TRBV28 combines with J gene TRBJ2-7, with D hard to call. Looked up from germline, CDR1 is MDHEN and CDR2 is SYDVKM. CDR3 size: 15 residues. The germline V and J ends were trimmed by 5 bases and 0 bases, with 14 bases remaining between them.